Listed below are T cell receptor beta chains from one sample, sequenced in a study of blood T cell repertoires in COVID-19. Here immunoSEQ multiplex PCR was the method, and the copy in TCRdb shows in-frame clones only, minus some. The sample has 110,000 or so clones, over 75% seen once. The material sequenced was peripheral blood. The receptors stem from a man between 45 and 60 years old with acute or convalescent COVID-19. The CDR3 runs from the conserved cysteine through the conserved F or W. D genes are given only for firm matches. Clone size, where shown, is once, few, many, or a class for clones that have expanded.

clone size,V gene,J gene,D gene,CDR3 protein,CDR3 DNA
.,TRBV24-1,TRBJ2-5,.,CATSGRVPETQYF,TGTGCCACCAGCGGCAGGGTCCCTGAGACCCAGTACTTC
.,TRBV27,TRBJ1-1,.,CASSLDTLNTEAFF,TGTGCCAGCAGTTTAGACACTTTGAACACTGAAGCTTTCTTT
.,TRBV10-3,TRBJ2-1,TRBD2,CAISRHPRGVNEQFF,TGTGCCATCAGCAGACACCCTCGGGGGGTAAATGAGCAGTTCTTC
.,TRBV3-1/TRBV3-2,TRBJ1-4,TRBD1,CASSLTGSNEKLFF,TGTGCCAGCAGCCTGACAGGGTCTAATGAAAAACTGTTTTTT
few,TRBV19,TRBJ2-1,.,CASSIGRTRGDNEQFF,TGTGCCAGTAGTATAGGCAGGACCAGGGGAGACAATGAGCAGTTCTTC
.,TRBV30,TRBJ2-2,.,CAWSVPNTGELFF,TGTGCCTGGAGTGTCCCTAACACCGGGGAGCTGTTTTTT
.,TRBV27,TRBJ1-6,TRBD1,CASSEYPGQGNSPLHF,TGTGCCAGCAGTGAATATCCGGGACAGGGAAACTCACCCCTCCACTTT
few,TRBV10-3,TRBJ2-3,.,CAISESRPFSTDTQYF,TGTGCCATCAGTGAGTCGCGGCCGTTCAGCACAGATACGCAGTATTTT
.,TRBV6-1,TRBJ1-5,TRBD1,CASSDPGGQPQHF,TGTGCCAGCAGTGATCCAGGGGGTCAGCCCCAGCATTTT
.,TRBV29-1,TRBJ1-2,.,CSVADRNDGYTF,TGCAGCGTCGCCGACAGAAATGATGGCTACACCTTC
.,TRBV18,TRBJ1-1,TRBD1,CASSLGTGFHLLNTEAFF,TGTGCCAGCTCACTCGGGACAGGGTTTCATTTATTGAACACTGAAGCTTTCTTT
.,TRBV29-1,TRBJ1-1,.,CSVVGPANTEAFF,TGCAGCGTTGTTGGGCCTGCAAACACTGAAGCTTTCTTT
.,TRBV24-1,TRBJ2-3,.,CATSDIWTPATRYF,TGTGCCACCAGTGATATTTGGACTCCGGCAACGCGGTATTTT
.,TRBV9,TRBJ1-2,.,CASSPYRGRDRGYTF,TGTGCCAGCAGCCCTTACCGGGGGAGGGACCGAGGCTACACCTTC
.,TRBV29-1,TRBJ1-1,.,CSVSYSSEAFF,TGCAGCGTTTCGTATTCTTCTGAAGCTTTCTTT
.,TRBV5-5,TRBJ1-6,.,CASSSGPSSSNSPLHF,TGTGCCAGCAGCTCCGGTCCTTCTTCCTCTAATTCACCCCTCCACTTT
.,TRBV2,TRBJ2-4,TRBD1,CASSPGTGPKNIQYF,TGTGCCAGCAGCCCTGGGACAGGACCAAAAAACATTCAGTACTTC
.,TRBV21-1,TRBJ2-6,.,CASSKSKLRQTTGNRVAGANVLTF,TGTGCCAGCAGCAAGAGCAAACTTCGGCAGACGACGGGAAACAGGGTTGCTGGGGCCAACGTCCTGACTTTC
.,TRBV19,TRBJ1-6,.,CASNIPTGTGNSPLHF,TGTGCCAGTAACATTCCGACCGGGACTGGAAATTCACCCCTCCACTTT
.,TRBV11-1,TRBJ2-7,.,CASSGRGQNSYEQYF,TGTGCCAGCAGCGGGCGGGGACAGAACTCCTACGAGCAGTACTTC
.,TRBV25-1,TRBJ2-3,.,CASSEYGEDTQYF,TGTGCCAGCAGTGAATATGGGGAGGATACGCAGTATTTT
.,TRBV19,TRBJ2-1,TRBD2,CASSEGLANDEQFF,TGTGCCAGTAGCGAAGGACTAGCGAACGATGAGCAGTTCTTC
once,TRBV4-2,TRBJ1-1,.,CASSHLGQSHMNTEAFF,TGTGCCAGCAGCCACTTAGGACAGAGCCACATGAACACTGAAGCTTTCTTT
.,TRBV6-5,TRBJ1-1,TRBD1,CASRSMDRVNTEAFF,TGTGCCAGCAGATCGATGGACAGGGTTAACACTGAAGCTTTCTTT
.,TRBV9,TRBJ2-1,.,CASSGLHNEQFF,TGTGCCAGCAGCGGACTGCACAATGAGCAGTTCTTC
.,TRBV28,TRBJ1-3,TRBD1,CASSLTGAVSGNTIYF,TGTGCCAGCAGTCTCACAGGGGCAGTCTCTGGAAACACCATATATTTT
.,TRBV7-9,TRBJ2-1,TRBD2,CASSLGLAGLNEQFF,TGTGCCAGCAGCTTAGGGCTAGCGGGCCTCAATGAGCAGTTCTTC
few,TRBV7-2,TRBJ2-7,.,CASSLSGLVPSYEQYF,TGTGCCAGCAGCTTAAGCGGTCTGGTGCCCTCCTACGAGCAGTACTTC
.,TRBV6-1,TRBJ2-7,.,CASSEFYRSYEQYF,TGTGCCAGCAGTGAATTTTACAGGAGCTACGAGCAGTACTTC
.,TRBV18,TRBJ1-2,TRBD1,CASSPNRDSGYTF,TGTGCCAGCTCACCAAACCGGGACAGTGGCTACACCTTC
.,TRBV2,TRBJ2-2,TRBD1,CASSDGQGTSNTGELFF,TGTGCCAGCAGTGACGGACAGGGGACCTCGAACACCGGGGAGCTGTTTTTT
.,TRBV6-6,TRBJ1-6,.,CASSSGHSYNSPLHF,TGTGCCAGCAGTTCGGGACACTCCTATAATTCACCCCTCCACTTT
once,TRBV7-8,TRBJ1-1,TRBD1,CASSLAGQGGKAFF,TGTGCCAGCAGCTTAGCGGGACAGGGAGGGAAAGCTTTCTTT
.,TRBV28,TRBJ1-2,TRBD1,CASRTTGVYGYTF,TGTGCCAGCAGGACTACAGGGGTCTATGGCTACACCTTC
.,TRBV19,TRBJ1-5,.,CASSLGLMNQPQHF,TGTGCCAGTAGTCTTGGACTGATGAATCAGCCCCAGCATTTT
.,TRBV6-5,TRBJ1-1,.,CASSPDSTGNTEAFF,TGTGCCAGCAGCCCAGATAGCACAGGGAACACTGAAGCTTTCTTT
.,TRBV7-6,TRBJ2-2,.,CASSHAVGGRANTGELFF,TGTGCCAGCAGTCATGCCGTCGGGGGTAGGGCGAACACCGGGGAGCTGTTTTTT
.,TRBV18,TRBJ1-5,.,CASSPRDEPQHF,TGTGCCAGCTCACCGCGGGATGAGCCCCAGCATTTT
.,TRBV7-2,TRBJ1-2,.,CASSLGPNYGYTF,TGTGCCAGCAGCTTAGGGCCTAACTATGGCTACACCTTC
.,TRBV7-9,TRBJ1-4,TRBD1,CASSFWTGGEKLFF,TGTGCCAGCAGCTTTTGGACAGGGGGGGAAAAACTGTTTTTT
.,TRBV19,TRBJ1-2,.,CASSMWLGDVGYTF,TGTGCCAGTAGTATGTGGTTAGGGGATGTTGGCTACACCTTC
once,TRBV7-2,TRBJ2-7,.,CASSDRRLMTYEQYF,TGTGCCAGCAGCGACAGAAGACTTATGACCTACGAGCAGTACTTC
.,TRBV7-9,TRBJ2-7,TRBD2,CASSGRGWGEQYF,TGTGCCAGCAGCGGGAGGGGTTGGGGCGAGCAGTACTTC
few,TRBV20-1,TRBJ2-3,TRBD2,CSASTLAGDLLSTDTQYF,TGCAGTGCTAGTACACTAGCGGGGGACCTACTTAGCACAGATACGCAGTATTTT
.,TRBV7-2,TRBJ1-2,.,CASSLVLQEYGYTF,TGTGCCAGCAGCTTAGTTCTGCAGGAATATGGCTACACCTTC
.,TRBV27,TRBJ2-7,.,CASSFLSTAYEQYF,TGTGCCAGCAGTTTTTTGAGTACGGCCTACGAGCAGTACTTC
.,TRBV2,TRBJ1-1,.,CASRRTENTEAFF,TGTGCCAGCAGACGAACAGAGAACACTGAAGCTTTCTTT
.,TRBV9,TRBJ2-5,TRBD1,CASSVTGVSETQYF,TGTGCCAGCAGCGTTACAGGGGTCAGCGAGACCCAGTACTTC
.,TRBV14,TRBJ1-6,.,CASSQDLGLRDSNSPLHF,TGTGCCAGCAGCCAAGATCTTGGGCTCCGGGACTCCAATTCACCCCTCCACTTT
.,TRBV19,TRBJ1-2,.,CASSLVDRPMGYTF,TGTGCCAGTAGCCTTGTGGACAGACCCATGGGCTACACCTTC
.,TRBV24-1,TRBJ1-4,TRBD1,CATSDLVRQGLKEKLFF,TGTGCCACCAGTGATTTGGTAAGACAGGGGTTAAAAGAAAAACTGTTTTTT
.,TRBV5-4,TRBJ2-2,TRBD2,CASSPIPGGAGTGELFF,TGTGCCAGCAGCCCCATACCCGGGGGGGCGGGCACCGGGGAGCTGTTTTTT
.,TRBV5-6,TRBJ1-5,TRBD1,CASSRLGQDSNQPQHF,TGTGCCAGCAGCCGTCTCGGACAGGACAGCAATCAGCCCCAGCATTTT
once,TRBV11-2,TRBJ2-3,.,CASSLDWLADSTDTQYF,TGTGCCAGCAGCTTAGATTGGCTAGCAGATAGCACAGATACGCAGTATTTT
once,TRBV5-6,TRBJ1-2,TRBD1,CASSQGQGAVGYTF,TGTGCCAGCAGCCAAGGACAGGGGGCGGTTGGCTACACCTTC
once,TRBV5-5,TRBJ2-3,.,CASSPYDLSSTDTQYF,TGTGCCAGCAGCCCATATGACTTATCTAGCACAGATACGCAGTATTTT
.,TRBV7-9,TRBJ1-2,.,CASSPKEGIVYGYTF,TGTGCCAGCAGCCCTAAGGAGGGGATTGTGTATGGCTACACCTTC
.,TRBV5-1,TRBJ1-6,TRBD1,CASSEGTGLGSPLHF,TGCGCCAGCAGCGAAGGGACAGGGTTAGGTTCACCCCTCCACTTT
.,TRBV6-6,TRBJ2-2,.,CASSYSASGGELFF,TGTGCCAGCAGTTACTCGGCAAGCGGCGGGGAGCTGTTTTTT
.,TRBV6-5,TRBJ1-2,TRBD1,CASSLEAGGNYGYTF,TGTGCCAGCAGCCTAGAGGCAGGGGGCAACTATGGCTACACCTTC